This TCR beta chain was captured by sequencing in a study of T cell repertoires in cytomegalovirus infection (dated by TCRdb to the late 2010s). General notes on the study: Recently identified HLA-C-restricted CMV epitopes, whose presentation resists viral immunomodulation, were targeted by peptide stimulations together with well-studied HLA-B-restricted epitopes. Because public TCR beta signatures pointed to carriage of CMV infection together with the matching HLA type, the HLA type of each donor mattered for the analysis. Paper-wide results and their limitations: In the ex vivo response, HLA-C-restricted CMV-specific TCR beta clonotypes were dominant, and in two of eight donors the single most frequent clonotype came from this HLA-C-restricted group. In both this cohort and an independent roughly 330-donor cohort, the cumulative frequency of public TCR beta family members distinguished carriers of CMV infection plus the relevant HLA type.

This clonotype was seen only a few times. Its antigen specificity is not known. No base-level quality is on record; no much larger clone is a single base apart. The meaning of the sample's treatment or condition label: in vitro stimulation with specific CMV peptide epitopes to enrich CMV-specific T cells. Reading from cysteine to phenylalanine, the CDR3 counts 13 amino acids. The DNA shown is the 39-base CDR3, in frame from base 1. Based on the germline V gene (reference sequence), the CDR1 and CDR2 sequences are SEHNR and FQNEAQ. V is reduced by 6 bases and J by 1 base, leaving a spacing of 9 bases between them. Sequencing instrument: Illumina HiSeq 1500. TCRdb cleaned the public reads at Q25 with fastp, built clones with MiXCR and kept in-frame beta chains. One record per CDR3 amino acid sequence lists the most common genes and DNA. Recorded for this sample are about 57,000 distinct CDR3 sequences; around 20% of them occurred a single time. The ten biggest clones cover roughly 73% of the sample.

This receptor was identified in a human donor in good health (CMV status not recorded). Some clones in this sample may be carry-over from other donors' samples. This sequence uses TRBV7-9 and TRBJ1-1, with a weak D call of TRBD1 (6 bases match). Material: CD8+ T cells from cultured PBMCs, obtained from culture after CMV antigen stimulation. CDR3 protein: CASRPQGNTEAFF. Here is the DNA: TGTGCCAGCAGACCACAGGGGAACACTGAAGCTTTCTTT. Reference TRBV7-9 and TRBJ1-1 genes cover what lies past the CDR3, so the full variable domain is DTGVSQNPRHKITKRGQNVTFRCDPISEHNRLYWYRQTLGQGPEFLTYFQNEAQLEKSRLLSDRFSAERPKGSFSTLEIQRTEQGDSAMYLCASRPQGNTEAFFGQGTRLTVV.